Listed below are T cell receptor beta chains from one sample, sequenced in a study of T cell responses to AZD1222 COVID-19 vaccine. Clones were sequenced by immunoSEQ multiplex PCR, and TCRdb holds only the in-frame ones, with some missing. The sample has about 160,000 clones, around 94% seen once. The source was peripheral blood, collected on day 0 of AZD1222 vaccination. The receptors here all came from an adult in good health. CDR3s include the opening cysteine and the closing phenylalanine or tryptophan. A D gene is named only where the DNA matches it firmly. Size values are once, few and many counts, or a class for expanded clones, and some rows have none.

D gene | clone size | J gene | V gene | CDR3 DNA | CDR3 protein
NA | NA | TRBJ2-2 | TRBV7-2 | TGTGCCAGCAGCTTATGGCAGGGGAACACCGGGGAGCTGTTTTTT | CASSLWQGNTGELFF
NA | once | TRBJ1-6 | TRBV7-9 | TGTGCCAGCAGCTTAGACGGGGCCAGGGGTTATAATTCACCCCTCCACTTT | CASSLDGARGYNSPLHF
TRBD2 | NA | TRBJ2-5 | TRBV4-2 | TGTGCCAGCAGCCAAGAGCCCAGCGGGAGGGCCGAGGAGACCCAGTACTTC | CASSQEPSGRAEETQYF
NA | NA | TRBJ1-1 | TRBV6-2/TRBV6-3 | TGTGCCAGCAGTTGGTCCCCTGGGAACACTGAAGCTTTCTTT | CASSWSPGNTEAFF
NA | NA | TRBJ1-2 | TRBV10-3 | TGTGCCATCAGTGAGTCTGGGAACTATGGCTACACCTTC | CAISESGNYGYTF
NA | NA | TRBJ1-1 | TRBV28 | TGTGCCAGCAGGGAAGCGGCCAACACTGAAGCTTTCTTT | CASREAANTEAFF
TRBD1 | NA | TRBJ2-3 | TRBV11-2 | TGTGCCAGCAGCGACGGGACAGGGCTGTATTTT | CASSDGTGLYF
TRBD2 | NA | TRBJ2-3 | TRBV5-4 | TGTGCCAGCAGCTTGGAGCTAGCGGGGTACACAGATACGCAGTATTTT | CASSLELAGYTDTQYF
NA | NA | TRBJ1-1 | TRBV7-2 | TGTGCCAGCAGCTTAAGCCCGGTGGGCCCTGAAGCTTTCTTT | CASSLSPVGPEAFF
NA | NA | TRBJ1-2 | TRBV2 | TGTGCCAGCAGTGATGACTGGGGTGGCTACACCTTC | CASSDDWGGYTF
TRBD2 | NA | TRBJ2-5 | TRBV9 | TGTGCCAGCAGCGCTAGCGGGAGTGTCAGAGAGACCCAGTACTTC | CASSASGSVRETQYF
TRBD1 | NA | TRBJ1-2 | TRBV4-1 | TGCGCCAGCAGCCCGGGACAGGGAGGCTCGGAGGGCTACACCTTC | CASSPGQGGSEGYTF
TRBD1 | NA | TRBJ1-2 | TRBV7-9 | TGTGCCAGCAGCTTAGGCCGGGACAGGGGTCCCCGGGGCTACACCTTC | CASSLGRDRGPRGYTF
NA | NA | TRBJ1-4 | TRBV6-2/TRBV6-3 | TGTGCCAGCAGTTACTCTCGGGGATCAAATGAAAAACTGTTTTTT | CASSYSRGSNEKLFF
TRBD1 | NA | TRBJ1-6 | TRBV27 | TGTGCCAGCAGTTTAAGACGACAGGGAAATAAGAATTCACCCCTCCACTTT | CASSLRRQGNKNSPLHF
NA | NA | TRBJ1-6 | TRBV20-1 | TGCAGTGCTAGTACGGAAAGTAATTCACCCCTCCACTTT | CSASTESNSPLHF
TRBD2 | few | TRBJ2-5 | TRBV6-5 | TGTGCCAGCAGTTACCACGGGACTAGCGGCGGAGAGACCCAGTACTTC | CASSYHGTSGGETQYF
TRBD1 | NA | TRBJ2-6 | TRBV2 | TGTGCCAGCATTGATGGGACAGCTCACGTCCTGACTTTC | CASIDGTAHVLTF
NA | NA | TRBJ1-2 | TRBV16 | TGTGCCAGCAGCCAACCAGGGGAAGCCTATGGCTACACCTTC | CASSQPGEAYGYTF
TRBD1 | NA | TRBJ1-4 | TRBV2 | TGTGCCAGCAGTGGGGACAGGGTTCGCGAAAAACTGTTTTTT | CASSGDRVREKLFF
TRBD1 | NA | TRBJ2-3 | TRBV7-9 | TGTGCCAGCAGCTCAACCAGACAGGGAAGCACAGATACGCAGTATTTT | CASSSTRQGSTDTQYF
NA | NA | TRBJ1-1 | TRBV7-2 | TGTGCCAGCAGCTTACTAACAGGGTTCGAGGCTTTCTTT | CASSLLTGFEAFF
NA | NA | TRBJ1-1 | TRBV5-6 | TGTGCCAGCAGCTTGAATGACAGGATCAAGGAAGCTTTCTTT | CASSLNDRIKEAFF
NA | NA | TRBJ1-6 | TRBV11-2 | TGTGCCAGCAGCTTCCAATCAGGGGTTAATTCACCCCTCCACTTT | CASSFQSGVNSPLHF
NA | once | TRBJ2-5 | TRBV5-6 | TGTGCCAGCAGCTTGAGTGGGGGCATCCAAGAGACCCAGTACTTC | CASSLSGGIQETQYF
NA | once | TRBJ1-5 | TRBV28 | TGTGCCAGCAGCCCACCTTTCTACGGGTATCGGGATCAGCCCCAGCATTTT | CASSPPFYGYRDQPQHF
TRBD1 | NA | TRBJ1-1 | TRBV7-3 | TGTGCCAGCAGCTTGCAGGGGGAGAACACTGAAGCTTTCTTT | CASSLQGENTEAFF
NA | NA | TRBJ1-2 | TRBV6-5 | TGTGCCAGCAGTACGCAGGGAGCTCCTAACTATGGCTACACCTTC | CASSTQGAPNYGYTF
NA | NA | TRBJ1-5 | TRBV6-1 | TGTGCCAGCAGTGAAGTTTCAAGGACAGCCGATTATAGCAATCAGCCCCAGCATTTT | CASSEVSRTADYSNQPQHF
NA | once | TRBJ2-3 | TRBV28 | TGTGCCAGCAGTTTTGATGGCGTTACAGATACGCAGTATTTT | CASSFDGVTDTQYF
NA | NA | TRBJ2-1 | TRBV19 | TGTGCCAGTGGAGACCTGAGGGCGAATGAGCAGTTCTTC | CASGDLRANEQFF